The rows below give T cell receptor beta chains drawn from one sample of a study of regulatory and conventional T cells in RAG deficiency. Profiled with immunoSEQ multiplex PCR; TCRdb holds only in-frame clones, not every one. This table holds some 22,000 clones, around 92% found once. The data also belong to a second study, concerning regulatory T cells.

Input material: CD4+ T cells sorted from blood. These receptors all come from a human donor in good health. Both conserved end residues are part of each CDR3. Each record gives: clone size, V gene, D gene, J gene, CDR3 protein, CDR3 DNA. The D gene is left open where the match is weak. Only some rows state a clone size, as once, few, many or a class for expanded clones.

clone size: .; V gene: TRBV11-2; D gene: TRBD1; J gene: TRBJ2-1; CDR3 protein: CASSGQGIGSYNEQFF; CDR3 DNA: TGTGCCAGCAGCGGACAGGGAATTGGTTCCTACAATGAGCAGTTCTTC
clone size: .; V gene: TRBV28; D gene: TRBD1; J gene: TRBJ2-7; CDR3 protein: CASSYPHRGAEQYF; CDR3 DNA: TGTGCCAGCAGTTACCCCCACAGGGGTGCCGAGCAGTACTTC
clone size: .; V gene: TRBV2; D gene: .; J gene: TRBJ1-1; CDR3 protein: CASSERRAFF; CDR3 DNA: TGTGCCAGCAGCGAGAGGCGGGCTTTCTTT
clone size: once; V gene: TRBV6-5; D gene: .; J gene: TRBJ1-2; CDR3 protein: CASSKTRQNYYGYTF; CDR3 DNA: TGTGCCAGCAGTAAAACTCGACAGAACTACTATGGCTACACCTTC
clone size: .; V gene: TRBV27; D gene: TRBD1; J gene: TRBJ1-2; CDR3 protein: CASSSQGARGYTF; CDR3 DNA: TGTGCCAGCAGTTCCCAGGGGGCGAGGGGCTACACCTTC
clone size: few; V gene: TRBV5-1; D gene: .; J gene: TRBJ1-6; CDR3 protein: CASSLEGPDNSPLHF; CDR3 DNA: TGCGCCAGCAGCTTGGAGGGGCCTGACAATTCACCCCTCCACTTT
clone size: .; V gene: TRBV6-1; D gene: .; J gene: TRBJ2-1; CDR3 protein: CASRTNSVPYNEQFF; CDR3 DNA: TGTGCCAGCAGGACTAACTCTGTTCCCTACAATGAGCAGTTCTTC
clone size: .; V gene: TRBV10-3; D gene: TRBD1; J gene: TRBJ2-7; CDR3 protein: CATCPGQGPPYEQYF; CDR3 DNA: TGTGCCACCTGCCCGGGACAGGGGCCGCCCTACGAGCAGTACTTC
clone size: .; V gene: TRBV7-2; D gene: .; J gene: TRBJ2-4; CDR3 protein: CASSLSSTAQNIQYF; CDR3 DNA: TGTGCCAGCAGCTTAAGTAGCACGGCGCAAAACATTCAGTACTTC
clone size: .; V gene: TRBV7-8; D gene: .; J gene: TRBJ1-6; CDR3 protein: CASSFDTDNSPLHF; CDR3 DNA: TGTGCCAGCAGCTTCGACACCGATAATTCACCCCTCCACTTT
clone size: .; V gene: TRBV5-1; D gene: .; J gene: TRBJ1-5; CDR3 protein: CASSLGISNQPQHF; CDR3 DNA: TGCGCCAGCAGCCTTGGAATTAGCAATCAGCCCCAGCATTTT
clone size: once; V gene: TRBV5-6; D gene: .; J gene: TRBJ2-5; CDR3 protein: CASSTGTQETQYF; CDR3 DNA: TGTGCCAGCAGTACCGGGACCCAAGAGACCCAGTACTTC
clone size: .; V gene: TRBV5-1; D gene: TRBD1; J gene: TRBJ2-3; CDR3 protein: CASSLDRGTTDTQYF; CDR3 DNA: TGCGCCAGCAGCCTGGACAGGGGGACGACAGATACGCAGTATTTT
clone size: .; V gene: TRBV7-2; D gene: TRBD1; J gene: TRBJ2-5; CDR3 protein: CASSQGQGRETQYF; CDR3 DNA: TGTGCCAGCAGCCAAGGACAGGGACGGGAGACCCAGTACTTC
clone size: .; V gene: TRBV6-5; D gene: .; J gene: TRBJ1-1; CDR3 protein: CASSSRGLEAFF; CDR3 DNA: TGTGCCAGCAGCTCGAGGGGCCTTGAAGCTTTCTTT
clone size: .; V gene: TRBV5-1; D gene: .; J gene: TRBJ2-3; CDR3 protein: CASSLRRLSPPEADTQYF; CDR3 DNA: TGCGCCAGCAGCTTGAGAAGGCTCAGCCCACCTGAGGCAGATACGCAGTATTTT
clone size: .; V gene: TRBV6-6; D gene: TRBD2; J gene: TRBJ2-7; CDR3 protein: CASSYSRENYEQYF; CDR3 DNA: TGTGCCAGCAGTTACTCGCGGGAGAACTACGAGCAGTACTTC
clone size: .; V gene: TRBV19; D gene: TRBD1; J gene: TRBJ1-3; CDR3 protein: CASRKQGFSGNTIYF; CDR3 DNA: TGTGCCAGTAGAAAACAGGGGTTCTCTGGAAACACCATATATTTT
clone size: few; V gene: TRBV27; D gene: TRBD2; J gene: TRBJ2-3; CDR3 protein: CASSFRLAGVDTQYF; CDR3 DNA: TGTGCCAGCAGTTTTAGGCTAGCGGGAGTAGATACGCAGTATTTT
clone size: .; V gene: TRBV4-2; D gene: .; J gene: TRBJ2-2; CDR3 protein: CASSYPGRGIAGELFF; CDR3 DNA: TGTGCCAGCAGCTACCCGGGACGAGGGATCGCCGGGGAGCTGTTTTTT
clone size: .; V gene: TRBV11-3; D gene: TRBD2; J gene: TRBJ2-1; CDR3 protein: CASQRGDYNEQFF; CDR3 DNA: TGTGCCAGCCAGCGGGGGGATTACAATGAGCAGTTCTTC
clone size: once; V gene: TRBV28; D gene: .; J gene: TRBJ1-4; CDR3 protein: CASSLSGAGTNEKLFF; CDR3 DNA: TGTGCCAGCAGTTTATCGGGGGCAGGAACTAATGAAAAACTGTTTTTT